The 10 T cell receptor beta chains listed next were all sequenced from one sample in a study of blood T cell repertoires in COVID-19. Sequencing used immunoSEQ multiplex PCR; TCRdb keeps in-frame clones, though not all of them. Here the sample spans over 95,000 clones, 81% being singletons. Sequencing was done on a sample of peripheral blood. These receptors originate from a human donor in a cohort sampled during active COVID-19.

This chain connects TRBV11-2 to TRBJ2-5; D gene unclear. Germline assignment: CDR1 SGHAT and CDR2 FQNNGV. The CDR3 length is 14 residues. Trimming removed 1 base at V and 5 bases at J, with 11 bases between. The CDR3 nucleotides are TGTGCCAGCAGCTTAGGAACGGCTAGTGAGACCCAGTACTTC. Translated, it gives CASSLGTASETQYF.

This chain joins TRBV18 and TRBJ1-4; no firm D call. The CDR3 covers 13 residues. Per germline, CDR1 KGHSH and CDR2 LQKENI. Trimming left V 3 bases short and J 5 bases short, with 7 bases between. The DNA of the CDR3 is TGTGCCAGCTCACCCACAAGAAATGAAAAACTGTTTTTT. This encodes CASSPTRNEKLFF.

J is TRBJ1-5 and V is TRBV7-8; possible D gene TRBD1, 5 bases. CDR1 is SGHVS and CDR2 is FQNEAQ in the germline V gene. Trimming stripped 3 bases from V and 4 bases from J, with 16 bases between. The CDR3 sequence is 16 residues long. CDR3 sequence (DNA): TGTGCCAGCAGCTTCCAGGGTGTTTTGGGTAATCAGCCCCAGCATTTT. It specifies CASSFQGVLGNQPQHF. Using reference TRBV7-8 and TRBJ1-5 for the parts outside the CDR3, the full variable domain is GAGVSQSPRYKVAKRGQDVALRCDPISGHVSLFWYQQALGQGPEFLTYFQNEAQLDKSGLPSDRFFAERPEGSVSTLKIQRTQQEDSAVYLCASSFQGVLGNQPQHFGDGTRLSIL.

This clone appeared a single time. The chain has TRBV6-5 and TRBJ1-2, with D possibly TRBD1 on 5 matching bases. The length of the CDR3 is 15 residues. Germline V gene data show CDR1 as MNHEY and CDR2 as SVGAGI. Trimming removed 2 bases from V and 1 base from J, with 11 bases in between. This CDR3 is CASSYGAKSNYGYTF. The DNA of the CDR3 is TGTGCCAGCAGTTACGGGGCGAAGAGTAACTATGGCTACACCTTC.

This rearrangement joins TRBV19 to TRBJ2-5; D possibly corresponds to TRBD2 (5 bases). Germline CDR1 reads LNHDA; CDR2 reads SQIVND (reference sequence). The V end was cut by 5 bases, the J end by 6 bases, with 19 bases between. The length of the CDR3 is 15 residues. CDR3: CASSLTLGVEQTQYF. CDR3 sequence (DNA): TGTGCCAGTAGTCTGACCTTGGGAGTGGAACAGACCCAGTACTTC.

The chain has TRBV4-3 and TRBJ2-1, with unresolved D. V was pared by 2 bases and J by 0 bases, with 8 bases between. CDR3 length: 15 amino acids. Germline values: CDR1 LGHNA, CDR2 YSLEER. Here the CDR3 DNA reads TGCGCCAGCAGCCAAAGTCCGAGCTCCTACAATGAGCAGTTCTTC. Residues: CASSQSPSSYNEQFF.

V is TRBV5-4 and J is TRBJ2-3; D unresolved. The CDR3 loop spans 14 amino acids. The V end was cut by 5 bases, the J end by 4 bases, with 14 bases between. Per the germline V gene, CDR1 is SGHNT and CDR2 is YYREEE (reference sequence). CDR3 bases: TGTGCCAGCAGATCACTCATTCAGGCAGATACGCAGTATTTT. Translation gives CASRSLIQADTQYF.

CDR3 residues: CASSISRQISGANVLTF. CDR3 bases: TGTGCCAGTAGTATTAGCCGGCAGATCTCTGGGGCCAACGTCCTGACTTTC. V gene TRBV19 combines with J gene TRBJ2-6; D call uncertain. The CDR3 contains 17 residues. V was clipped by 3 bases and J by 0 bases, with 12 bases between them. Germline assignment: CDR1 LNHDA and CDR2 SQIVND (reference sequence).

V is TRBV5-1 and J is TRBJ2-7; TRBD2 aligns across 7 bases. This CDR3 contains 14 residues. The germline V gene encodes CDR1 SGHRS and CDR2 YFSETQ. V dropped 0 bases and J dropped 2; count of bases not matched to a gene: 2. As DNA, the CDR3 is TGCGCCAGCAGCTTGGCTAGCGGTCCCTACGAGCAGTACTTC. This sequence encodes CASSLASGPYEQYF.

The chain combines TRBV7-2 with TRBJ1-2; D call uncertain. This CDR3 has 16 residues. V was shortened by 5 bases and J by 3 bases, with 19 bases between the two germline ends. Germline V gene lookup returns CDR1 SGHTA and CDR2 FQGNSA. The CDR3 bases are TGTGCCAGCAGCAAAACGTCGACCGGGGTTTACTATGGCTACACCTTC. Its translation is CASSKTSTGVYYGYTF. Based on the CDR3 plus reference TRBV7-2 and TRBJ1-2, the full variable domain is GAGVSQSPSNKVTEKGKDVELRCDPISGHTALYWYRQSLGQGLEFLIYFQGNSAPDKSGLPSDRFSAERTGGSVSTLTIQRTQQEDSAVYLCASSKTSTGVYYGYTFGSGTRLTVV.